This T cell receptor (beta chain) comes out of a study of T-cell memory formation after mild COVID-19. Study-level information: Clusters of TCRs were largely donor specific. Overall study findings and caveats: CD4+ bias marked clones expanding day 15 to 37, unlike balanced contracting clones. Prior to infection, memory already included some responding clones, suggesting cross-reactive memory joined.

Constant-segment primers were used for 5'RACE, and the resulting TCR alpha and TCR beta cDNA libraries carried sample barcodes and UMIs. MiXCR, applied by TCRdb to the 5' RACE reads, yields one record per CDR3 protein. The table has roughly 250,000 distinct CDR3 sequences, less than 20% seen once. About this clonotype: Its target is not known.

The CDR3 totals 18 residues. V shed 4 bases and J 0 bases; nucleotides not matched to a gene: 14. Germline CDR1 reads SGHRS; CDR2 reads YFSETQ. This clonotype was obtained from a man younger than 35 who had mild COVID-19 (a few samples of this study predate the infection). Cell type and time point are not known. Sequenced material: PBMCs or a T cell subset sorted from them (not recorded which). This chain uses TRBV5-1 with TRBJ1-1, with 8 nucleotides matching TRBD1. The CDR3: CASSRRTGNAAMNTEAFF. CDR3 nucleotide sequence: TGCGCCAGCAGCCGCCGGACAGGGAACGCGGCAATGAACACTGAAGCTTTCTTT.